This T cell receptor (beta chain) was identified in a study of OX40 agonist ivuxolimab in advanced cancers. Study details: An anti-OX40 (CD134) antibody with agonistic activity, ivuxolimab, was administered to patients.

About this clone itself: Its antigen is not known.

Study-wide results and caveats: Clonal expansion was seen in CD4+ and CD8+ blood T cells by week 6 at 0.1 to 3.0 mg/kg. Relative to CD4+, CD8+ T cells held more expanded clones on average.

Blood specimens came from baseline, cycle 4 day 1, and cycle 7 day 1. Assay used: immunoSEQ multiplex PCR; TCRdb lists only in-frame clones, some missing. The sample has approximately 60,000 clones, 85% seen once; the top ten hold approximately 3%. With V trimmed by 4 bases and J by 6 bases, 12 bases remained unmatched. In germline, CDR1 is SGDLS, CDR2 YYNGEE. CDR3 length: 16 residues. The sequence derives from an adult with an advanced solid tumor such as melanoma, head and neck, liver or kidney cancer. Here the sequenced sample was CD4+ or CD8+ T cells sorted from blood, taken in a trial of the OX40 agonist ivuxolimab. The gene calls are TRBV9 and TRBJ2-2; 7 bases are a match to TRBD2. CDR3 amino acids: CASSTGTTLSPGELFF. CDR3 nucleotide sequence: TGTGCCAGCAGCACTGGGACTACTTTAAGCCCCGGGGAGCTGTTTTTT.